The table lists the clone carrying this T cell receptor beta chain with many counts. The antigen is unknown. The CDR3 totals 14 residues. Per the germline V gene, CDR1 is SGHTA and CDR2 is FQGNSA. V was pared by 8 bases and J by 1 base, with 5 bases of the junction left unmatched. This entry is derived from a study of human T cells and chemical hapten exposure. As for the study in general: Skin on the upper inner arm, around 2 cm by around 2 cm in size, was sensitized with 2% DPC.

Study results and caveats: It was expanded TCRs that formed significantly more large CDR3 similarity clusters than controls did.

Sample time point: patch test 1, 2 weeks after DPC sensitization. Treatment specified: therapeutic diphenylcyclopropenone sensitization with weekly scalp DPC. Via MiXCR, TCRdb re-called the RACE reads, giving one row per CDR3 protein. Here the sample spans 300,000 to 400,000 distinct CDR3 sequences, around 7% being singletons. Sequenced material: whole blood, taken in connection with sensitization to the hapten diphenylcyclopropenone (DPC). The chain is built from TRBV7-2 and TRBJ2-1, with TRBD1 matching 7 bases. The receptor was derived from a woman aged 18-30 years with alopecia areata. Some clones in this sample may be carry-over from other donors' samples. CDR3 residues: CASARQGSYNEQFF. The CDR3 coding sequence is TGTGCCAGCGCTAGACAGGGTTCCTACAATGAGCAGTTCTTC.